Below, 18 T cell receptor beta chains from the same sample are listed, as sequenced in a study of beta chain features in type 1 diabetes. Study-wide findings and caveats: Shorter TCRB CDR3s, moderately but significantly so, were found in Type 1 diabetes patients in all four CD4+ subsets.

The entirety of the isolated RNA underwent reverse transcription, so expressed TCRB transcripts were sequenced. Measured with immunoSEQ multiplex PCR; TCRdb has only the in-frame clones, and not every one. Of 250,000 to 300,000 clones listed, roughly a quarter are singletons. These receptors' antigens are unknown. Sequenced input: naive CD4+ T cells from blood. These TCRs come from a woman in her thirties with type 1 diabetes.

This clone has more than one count but fewer than ten. The V gene is TRBV2, the J gene TRBJ2-7; 7 positions match TRBD1. The CDR3 contains 11 residues. Germline CDR1 is SNHLY and CDR2 is FYNNEI. V shed 4 bases and J 10 bases; nucleotides not matched to a gene: 4. This CDR3 is CASSVRDSQYF. The CDR3 bases are TGTGCCAGCAGTGTAAGGGACAGTCAGTACTTC.

The chain joins TRBV25-1 to TRBJ2-3; D possibly corresponds to TRBD2 (6 bases). This CDR3 is 12 amino acids long. Germline lookup yields CDR1 MGHDK and CDR2 SYGVNS. Trimming removed 7 bases at V and 6 bases at J, with 11 bases between. The CDR3 nucleotides read TGTGCCAGCACTTACGCGGGGGATACGCAGTATTTT. Protein product: CASTYAGDTQYF. Complete variable domain (other parts from reference TRBV25-1 and TRBJ2-3): EADIYQTPRYLVIGTGKKITLECSQTMGHDKMYWYQQDPGMELHLIHYSYGVNSTEKGDLSSESTVSRIRTEHFPLTLESARPSHTSQYLCASTYAGDTQYFGPGTRLTVL.

CDR3 sequence reads: CASSVGLQGEKLFF. CDR3 coding DNA: TGTGCCAGCAGTGTGGGCCTCCAGGGTGAAAAACTGTTTTTT. This chain joins TRBV25-1 and TRBJ1-4; D may be TRBD1 (5 bases). Germline CDR1 is MGHDK and CDR2 is SYGVNS. CDR3 length: 14 residues. V lost 4 bases, J lost 7 bases, and 13 bases lay in between.

This clone is a singleton in its sample. The chain couples TRBV28 to TRBJ2-5, with unresolved D. Germline V gives CDR1 MDHEN, CDR2 SYDVKM. Trimming removed 5 bases from V and 4 bases from J, with 14 bases in between. The CDR3 length is 14 residues. CDR3 DNA: TGTGCCAGCAGTATCGCGGTTTTGGTAGAGACCCAGTACTTC. Its translation: CASSIAVLVETQYF.

This chain uses TRBV29-1 with TRBJ1-2, with D hard to call. The CDR3 runs to 14 residues. The ends were cut back, 2 bases at V and 5 bases at J, with 15 bases in the middle. The V gene's germline CDR1 is SQVTM and CDR2 ANQGSEA. CDR3 amino acids: CSVEPAETRYGYTF. CDR3 sequence (DNA): TGCAGCGTTGAACCAGCCGAGACGAGGTATGGCTACACCTTC.

The chain is built from TRBV19 and TRBJ2-7; TRBD1 matches 7 bases. Germline-derived CDR1 and CDR2 are LNHDA and SQIVND (reference sequence). The CDR3 runs 15 residues. V lost 4 bases and J lost 2; bases outside the gene matches: 8. The CDR3 DNA reads TGTGCCAGTAGTACGACAGGGAGATACACCTACGAGCAGTACTTC. It encodes CASSTTGRYTYEQYF. The whole variable domain, filled in from reference TRBV19 and TRBJ2-7, reads DGGITQSPKYLFRKEGQNVTLSCEQNLNHDAMYWYRQDPGQGLRLIYYSQIVNDFQKGDIAEGYSVSREKKESFPLTVTSAQKNPTAFYLCASSTTGRYTYEQYFGPGTRLTVT.

As for this clone: Other DNA sequences within the sample encode an identical CDR3. This chain connects TRBV29-1 to TRBJ2-1; D unclear. In germline, CDR1 is SQVTM, CDR2 ANQGSEA. With 4 bases removed from V and 3 bases from J, the gap between germline ends came to 4 bases. This CDR3 is 11 amino acids long. CDR3 DNA sequence: TGCAGCGTTGTTCTCTACAATGAGCAGTTCTTC. It codes for CSVVLYNEQFF.

This clone has only a few counts. This chain connects TRBV28 to TRBJ1-5, with TRBD1 matching over 8 bases. Germline V lookup: CDR1 MDHEN, CDR2 SYDVKM. The CDR3 is made up of 13 amino acids. With V trimmed by 6 bases and J by 3 bases, 1 base remained unmatched. The DNA of the CDR3 is TGTGCCAGCAGGGACAGGGACAATCAGCCCCAGCATTTT. Its translation: CASRDRDNQPQHF.

This clone has more than one count but fewer than ten. This rearrangement joins TRBV4-2 to TRBJ2-5; 12 bases align to TRBD1. Per the germline V gene, CDR1 is LGHNA and CDR2 is YNFKEQ. V shed 4 bases and J 0 bases; nucleotides not matched to a gene: 9. This CDR3 is 18 amino acids long. In DNA, the CDR3 is TGTGCCAGCAGCCGCGGGACAGGGGGCGCAGGGTACCAAGAGACCCAGTACTTC. It translates to CASSRGTGGAGYQETQYF.

The gene calls are TRBV18 and TRBJ1-2; 10 bases are shared with TRBD1. Germline trimming cut 1 base from V and 8 bases from J; bases unmatched to any gene: 7. Germline V gives CDR1 KGHSH, CDR2 LQKENI. This CDR3 comprises 15 residues. In DNA, the CDR3 is TGTGCCAGCTCACCACTTAGGGGACAGGGGACCGGCTACACCTTC. Translating it yields CASSPLRGQGTGYTF.

This sequence joins TRBV25-1 and TRBJ1-2, with 7 positions matching TRBD1. Germline CDR1 and CDR2: MGHDK and SYGVNS. The CDR3 has 15 residues. Trimming took 3 bases from V and 2 from J; bases not matched to a gene: 6. The CDR3, as DNA: TGTGCCAGCAGTGATATTGGACAGGTGAACTATGGCTACACCTTC. Translation gives CASSDIGQVNYGYTF.

This clone has more than one count but fewer than ten. The chain has TRBV2 and TRBJ2-1, with D maybe TRBD1 (6 bases). The CDR3 runs to 14 residues. The germline CDR1 and CDR2 sequences are SNHLY and FYNNEI. V gave up 7 bases and J gave up 2 bases, with 12 bases separating them. This CDR3 reads CASTGARAYNEQFF. The CDR3 nucleotides read TGTGCCAGCACAGGGGCGCGAGCCTACAATGAGCAGTTCTTC. The entire variable domain, with the rest obtained from reference TRBV2 and TRBJ2-1, is as follows: EPEVTQTPSHQVTQMGQEVILRCVPISNHLYFYWYRQILGQKVEFLVSFYNNEISEKSEIFDDQFSVERPDGSNFTLKIRSTKLEDSAMYFCASTGARAYNEQFFGPGTRLTVL.

This chain joins TRBV30 and TRBJ1-1; D is uncertain. Per the germline V gene, CDR1 is GTSNPN and CDR2 is SVGIG (reference sequence). This CDR3 region has 13 residues. V gave up 2 bases and J gave up 11 bases, with 18 bases separating them. This CDR3 reads CAWSREERSRAFF. CDR3 in DNA: TGTGCCTGGAGTCGCGAGGAGAGAAGTCGGGCTTTCTTT.

The chain uses TRBV11-2 and TRBJ2-1; TRBD2 might be the D (6 bases). This CDR3 is 15 amino acids long. Trimming stripped 1 base from V and 5 bases from J, with 12 bases between. Per the germline V gene, CDR1 is SGHAT and CDR2 is FQNNGV. CDR3 coding DNA: TGTGCCAGCAGCTTAGGTCTAGCGAGCCACAATGAGCAGTTCTTC. Its protein is CASSLGLASHNEQFF. Looking up the rest from reference TRBV11-2 and TRBJ2-1 gives the full variable domain: EAGVAQSPRYKIIEKRQSVAFWCNPISGHATLYWYQQILGQGPKLLIQFQNNGVVDDSQLPKDRFSAERLKGVDSTLKIQPAKLEDSAVYLCASSLGLASHNEQFFGPGTRLTVL.

This clone was seen a handful of times. This sequence joins TRBV7-3 and TRBJ2-2, with 14 bases aligning to TRBD2. This CDR3 contains 16 residues. After removal of 5 bases from V and 7 bases from J, the junction contained 6 bases not matched to a gene. CDR1 and CDR2 (germline): SGHTA, FQGTGA. CDR3 sequence: CASSPRGLAGGGELFF. The CDR3 coding sequence is TGTGCCAGCAGCCCCCGAGGACTAGCGGGAGGCGGGGAGCTGTTTTTT.

A few counts support this clone. Other DNA sequences in this specimen translate into the identical CDR3. CDR3 loop: CAWSGSYEQYF. In DNA, the CDR3 is TGTGCCTGGAGCGGGTCCTACGAGCAGTACTTC. J is TRBJ2-7 and V is TRBV30; D call uncertain. The V gene's germline CDR1 is GTSNPN and CDR2 SVGIG (reference sequence). Trimming pared 3 bases from V and 1 base from J, leaving 4 bases between. The CDR3 extends over 11 amino acids.

The chain links TRBV4-2 to TRBJ2-3, with unresolved D. Deletions cut 0 bases from V and 0 bases from J, with 7 bases between. This CDR3 spans 15 amino acids. Germline CDR1 LGHNA, CDR2 YNFKEQ. The CDR3 region is CASSQESSSTDTQYF. The CDR3 DNA reads TGTGCCAGCAGCCAAGAGTCCTCTAGCACAGATACGCAGTATTTT.

The chain joins TRBV4-1 to TRBJ2-1; a weak D match, TRBD2 (6 bases). This CDR3 contains 16 residues. Between the trimmed V and J ends, which lost 0 bases and 3 bases, there was a span of 12 bases. Per germline, CDR1 MGHRA and CDR2 YSYEKL. DNA for the CDR3: TGCGCCAGCAGCCAAGACGGAGCGGGCGACTACAATGAGCAGTTCTTC. It specifies CASSQDGAGDYNEQFF.